What follows are 8 T cell receptor beta chains derived from one specimen sequenced in a study of blood T cells in healthy people across ages. A second PCR, run for about 6 to 11 cycles, used a sample-barcoded 5' primer plus a J-beta primer mix. TCRdb re-called the 5' RACE reads with MiXCR, one entry per CDR3 protein. Among over 700,000 distinct CDR3 sequences listed, around 25% were seen once. The sample also formed part of further work on T cells of mothers and their children.

Sequencing was carried out using blood. These receptors all come from a boy between 10 and 17 years old in good health.

V and J are TRBV29-1 and TRBJ2-5; either TRBD1 or TRBD2 may supply D (5 bases each). The V and J ends lost 4 bases and 5 bases respectively, with 17 bases between them. Germline CDR1 and CDR2: SQVTM and ANQGSEA. This CDR3 has 14 residues. CDR3 nucleotides: TGCAGCGTTGTCGGGACCCTGAGGAGGGAGACCCAGTACTTC. Protein product: CSVVGTLRRETQYF.

The chain uses TRBV4-3 and TRBJ1-2; the D is unclear. This CDR3 has 16 amino acids. The germline V gene encodes CDR1 LGHNA and CDR2 YSLEER. V was shortened by 0 bases and J by 0 bases, with 11 bases between the two germline ends. For the CDR3, the DNA is TGCGCCAGCAGCCAAGATCTGAGGATATCTAACTATGGCTACACCTTC. It is translated as CASSQDLRISNYGYTF.

This clonotype was picked up a small number of times. The chain is built from TRBV29-1 and TRBJ2-7; D remains unclear. Germline V gene data show CDR1 as SQVTM and CDR2 as ANQGSEA. This CDR3 region has 11 residues. Trimming cost V 6 bases and J 4 bases, with 10 bases left between them. The CDR3 DNA reads as TGCAGCGTCCTCGACGTTTACGAGCAGTACTTC. Encoded protein: CSVLDVYEQYF.

The chain employs TRBV4-1 and TRBJ1-2; D gene uncertain. This CDR3 region has 15 residues. Germline assignment: CDR1 MGHRA and CDR2 YSYEKL. V shed 3 bases and J shed 8 bases, with 19 bases lying between them. CDR3 DNA: TGCGCCAGCAGCCAGGTTTACTTCGAACGGGAAGGCTACACCTTC. This gives the protein CASSQVYFEREGYTF.

The table lists this clonotype with a few counts. J is TRBJ1-5 and V is TRBV20-1, with 7 bases that match TRBD1. The germline V gene has CDR1 DFQATT and CDR2 SNEGSKA (reference sequence). With V trimmed by 4 bases and J by 0 bases, 9 bases remained unmatched. This CDR3 contains 16 residues. The CDR3 sequence is CSATPGTANSNQPQHF. CDR3 nucleotides: TGCAGTGCTACCCCAGGGACAGCGAATAGCAATCAGCCCCAGCATTTT.

The table lists this clonotype with a few counts. J is TRBJ1-1 and V is TRBV7-2; D gene unclear. Germline V gene lookup returns CDR1 SGHTA and CDR2 FQGNSA. CDR3 length: 14 residues. The ends were cut back, 7 bases at V and 1 base at J, with 13 bases in the middle. The CDR3 nucleotides read TGTGCCAGCAATATCGGGCCCACGAACACTGAAGCTTTCTTT. The encoded protein is CASNIGPTNTEAFF.

This clonotype was observed many times. Compared with germline, one end of the junction differs, possibly owing to a read error. The rearrangement joins TRBV5-1 to TRBJ2-1; no clear D gene. There are 11 residues in the CDR3. Germline assignment: CDR1 SGHRS and CDR2 YFSETQ. DNA of the CDR3: TGTGCCAGCAGCTTAGGGAATGAGCAGTTCTTC. Translation gives CASSLGNEQFF. Based on the CDR3 plus reference TRBV5-1 and TRBJ2-1, the full variable domain is KAGVTQTPRYLIKTRGQQVTLSCSPISGHRSVSWYQQTPGQGLQFLFEYFSETQRNKGNFPGRFSGRQFSNSRSEMNVSTLELGDSALYLCASSLGNEQFFGPGTRLTVL.

This clonotype was seen a few times. The gene calls are TRBV5-5 and TRBJ2-1, with a weak D call TRBD2 (6 bases). The CDR3 totals 18 residues. Germline V gene data show CDR1 as SGHKS and CDR2 as YYEKEE (reference sequence). Between the trimmed V and J ends, which lost 0 bases and 7 bases, there was a span of 23 bases. CDR3 in DNA: TGTGCCAGCAGCTTGGCCACGGGAGTAGGAGGGAAAGGAAATGAGCAGTTCTTC. It yields the protein CASSLATGVGGKGNEQFF. Using reference TRBV5-5 and TRBJ2-1 for the parts outside the CDR3, the full variable domain is DAGVTQSPTHLIKTRGQQVTLRCSPISGHKSVSWYQQVLGQGPQFIFQYYEKEERGRGNFPDRFSARQFPNYSSELNVNALLLGDSALYLCASSLATGVGGKGNEQFFGPGTRLTVL.